A selection of T cell receptor beta chains follows, all from one sample in a study of response to subunit inactivated influenza vaccine. TCRdb reprocessed the RT-PCR reads with MiXCR, giving one entry per CDR3 protein. This repertoire shows about 700,000 distinct CDR3 sequences, over 11% found once; its top ten account for approximately 7%. The sequencing used PBMCs from blood, collected less than 15 days before vaccination. These receptors were collected from a man aged 45-65 years who received an inactivated influenza vaccine. Both conserved end residues are part of each CDR3. The order of the fields is J gene, clone size, D gene, V gene, CDR3 protein, CDR3 DNA. A D gene is named only where the DNA matches it firmly. Clone size appears in some rows only: once, few, many, or a class for an expanded clone.

>TRBJ2-3|.|.|TRBV24-1
CATSDRSRGPDTQYF
TGTGCCACCAGTGACCGAAGTCGGGGTCCCGATACGCAGTATTTT
>TRBJ1-5|many|.|TRBV12-3/TRBV12-4
CASKLGGNQPQHF
TGTGCCAGCAAATTAGGGGGAAATCAGCCCCAGCATTTT
>TRBJ2-6|.|.|TRBV11-1
CASSSLYRPGVGANVLTF
TGTGCCAGCAGCTCTCTTTATCGTCCAGGGGTCGGGGCCAACGTCCTGACTTTC
>TRBJ2-3|.|.|TRBV24-1
CATSDFGDPGTQYF
TGTGCCACCAGTGATTTCGGGGATCCTGGCACGCAGTATTTT
>TRBJ2-3|many|.|TRBV5-1
CASSLEAAISSTDTQYF
TGCGCCAGCAGCTTGGAGGCGGCAATCTCTAGCACAGATACGCAGTATTTT
>TRBJ2-3|few|TRBD2|TRBV7-9
CASSPAVGRGSTDTQYF
TGTGCCAGCAGCCCCGCGGTGGGGCGGGGGAGCACAGATACGCAGTATTTT
>TRBJ2-1|few|TRBD2|TRBV11-2
CASSLDWRGYRNEQFF
TGTGCCAGCAGCTTAGACTGGCGGGGGTACCGCAATGAGCAGTTCTTC
>TRBJ2-3|few|.|TRBV4-1
CASSLQLTLTDTQYF
TGCGCCAGCAGCCTTCAATTAACTCTCACAGATACGCAGTATTTT
>TRBJ2-7|many|.|TRBV5-1
CASSFQGYEQYF
TGTGCCAGCAGCTTCCAGGGCTACGAGCAGTACTTC
>TRBJ2-7|.|TRBD2|TRBV11-1
CASSPSSSRTSGAYEQYF
TGTGCCAGCAGCCCGTCTTCTTCCCGGACTAGCGGGGCCTACGAGCAGTACTTC
>TRBJ2-7|.|TRBD2|TRBV6-6
CASSPTSGRQNF
TGTGCCAGCAGCCCTACTAGCGGGAGGCAAAACTTC
>TRBJ2-1|.|TRBD2|TRBV15
CATSREGLARPGIEFF
TGTGCCACCAGCAGAGAAGGACTAGCGAGACCTGGGATCGAGTTCTTC
>TRBJ2-3|.|.|TRBV18
CASSPRVSTDTQYF
TGTGCCAGCTCACCCAGGGTTAGCACAGATACGCAGTATTTT
>TRBJ1-1|few|TRBD1|TRBV27
CASSLSGTGLVEAFF
TGTGCCAGCAGTTTATCCGGGACAGGGCTAGTGGAAGCTTTCTTT
>TRBJ1-1|few|TRBD1|TRBV28
CASSLFTGTGTEAFF
TGTGCCAGCAGTTTATTCACCGGGACAGGGACTGAAGCTTTCTTT
>TRBJ2-3|.|TRBD2|TRBV27
CASSFLSSGGTDTQYF
TGTGCCAGCAGTTTCCTCTCGAGCGGGGGCACAGATACGCAGTATTTT
>TRBJ2-7|.|TRBD2|TRBV18
CASSPLSPSGTYEQYF
TGTGCCAGCTCACCATTGAGTCCTAGCGGAACTTACGAGCAGTACTTC
>TRBJ2-7|.|.|TRBV7-7
CASSLDFGYEQYF
TGTGCTAGCAGCCTAGACTTTGGTTACGAGCAGTACTTC
>TRBJ2-6|.|TRBD1|TRBV7-2
CASSGQGASGANVLTF
TGTGCCAGCAGTGGGCAGGGGGCTTCCGGGGCCAACGTCCTGACTTTC
>TRBJ2-2|many|TRBD2|TRBV20-1
CSAKPSGSVGELFF
TGCAGTGCTAAGCCTAGCGGGAGCGTCGGGGAGCTGTTTTTT
>TRBJ2-2|few|.|TRBV20-1
CSAGKENTGELFF
TGCAGTGCGGGAAAGGAGAACACCGGGGAGCTGTTTTTT
>TRBJ2-3|.|.|TRBV24-1
CATSDLSAGRSTDTQYF
TGTGCCACCAGTGATTTATCGGCGGGGAGGAGCACAGATACGCAGTATTTT
>TRBJ2-2|.|.|TRBV12-3/TRBV12-4
CASSLLGHVAELFF
TGTGCCAGCAGTCTCCTGGGGCATGTGGCGGAGCTGTTTTTT
>TRBJ2-1|few|TRBD1|TRBV7-3
CASSLGQGRVNEQFF
TGTGCCAGCAGCTTGGGACAGGGCAGGGTCAATGAGCAGTTCTTC
>TRBJ1-5|.|.|TRBV20-1
CSARDWSRPQHF
TGCAGTGCTAGAGATTGGTCTAGGCCCCAGCATTTT
>TRBJ1-1|.|.|TRBV6-5
CASQGLAEAFF
TGTGCCAGTCAGGGATTGGCTGAAGCTTTCTTT
>TRBJ2-2|.|.|TRBV9
CASSVVGAGELFF
TGTGCCAGCAGCGTAGTGGGGGCCGGGGAGCTGTTTTTT
>TRBJ2-1|.|TRBD2|TRBV11-3
CASSLGPKSGRVGIGSYNEQFF
TGTGCCAGCAGCTTAGGACCAAAGAGCGGGAGGGTCGGGATCGGGTCCTACAATGAGCAGTTCTTC
>TRBJ1-2|.|TRBD1|TRBV7-2
CASSRGQAKGYGYTF
TGTGCCAGCAGCCGCGGACAGGCGAAGGGATATGGCTACACCTTC
>TRBJ2-5|few|.|TRBV7-2
CASSAWGPLQETQYF
TGTGCCAGCAGTGCTTGGGGCCCCCTCCAAGAGACCCAGTACTTC
>TRBJ2-2|.|TRBD1|TRBV5-1
CASSSGGAGTGELFF
TGCGCCAGCAGCTCAGGGGGCGCGGGCACCGGGGAGCTGTTTTTT
>TRBJ1-2|few|TRBD1|TRBV5-1
CASSLGTGEYGYTF
TGCGCCAGCAGCTTGGGGACAGGGGAGTATGGCTACACCTTC
>TRBJ2-4|.|.|TRBV15
CATSPLMLEGKNIQYF
TGTGCCACCAGCCCTCTTATGCTGGAGGGGAAAAACATTCAGTACTTC
>TRBJ1-1|few|.|TRBV12-3/TRBV12-4
CASSTRRENTEAFF
TGTGCCAGCAGTACAAGGAGGGAGAACACTGAAGCTTTCTTT
>TRBJ2-2|.|TRBD1|TRBV24-1
CATSDLQGQPLGNTGELFF
TGTGCCACCAGTGATCTACAGGGGCAGCCCCTCGGTAACACCGGGGAGCTGTTTTTT
>TRBJ2-2|.|TRBD1|TRBV5-1
CASSLFLRGSTGELFF
TGCGCCAGCAGCTTGTTTCTCAGGGGGTCCACCGGGGAGCTGTTTTTT
>TRBJ2-7|few|TRBD1|TRBV5-5
CASSNGDRVSYEQYF
TGTGCCAGCAGCAATGGGGACAGGGTCTCCTACGAGCAGTACTTC
>TRBJ2-4|.|TRBD1|TRBV5-1
CASSLATGGPKNIQYF
TGCGCCAGCAGCTTGGCCACAGGGGGACCCAAAAACATTCAGTACTTC
>TRBJ2-7|.|.|TRBV29-1
CSGVVGAPSVNEQYF
TGCAGCGGGGTGGTTGGAGCGCCCTCGGTGAACGAGCAGTACTTC
>TRBJ2-1|many|TRBD2|TRBV28
CASSSPGLAGNSYNEQFF
TGTGCCAGCAGCAGTCCGGGACTAGCGGGGAACTCCTACAATGAGCAGTTCTTC
>TRBJ2-3|many|.|TRBV4-2
CASSQEGEYESTDTQYF
TGTGCCAGCAGCCAAGAAGGAGAGTATGAATCCACAGATACGCAGTATTTT
>TRBJ1-6|many|.|TRBV2
CASSDGGFSPLHF
TGTGCCAGCAGTGATGGAGGGTTCTCACCCCTCCACTTT
>TRBJ1-3|.|.|TRBV20-1
CSARERSSSGNTIYF
TGCAGTGCTAGAGAAAGGAGCAGCTCTGGAAACACCATATATTTT
>TRBJ1-1|few|.|TRBV4-1
CASSQAGVRAEAFF
TGCGCCAGCAGCCAAGCAGGGGTCCGTGCTGAAGCTTTCTTT
>TRBJ1-6|.|TRBD1|TRBV20-1
CSARRMGQWYSPLHF
TGCAGTGCTAGAAGGATGGGACAGTGGTATTCACCCCTCCACTTT
>TRBJ2-3|once|.|TRBV5-4
CASSLSVSDTQYF
TGTGCCAGCAGCTTGTCAGTCAGTGATACGCAGTATTTT
>TRBJ2-1|many|.|TRBV5-1
CASSLDGGSYNEQFF
TGTGCCAGCAGTTTAGACGGGGGCTCCTACAATGAGCAGTTCTTC
>TRBJ2-3|.|TRBD2|TRBV5-1
CASSSSGRSTDTQYF
TGCGCCAGCAGTTCGAGCGGGAGGAGCACAGATACGCAGTATTTT
>TRBJ2-3|once|TRBD1|TRBV24-1
CATQTGGREDTQYF
TGTGCCACACAGACAGGGGGGAGAGAAGATACGCAGTATTTT